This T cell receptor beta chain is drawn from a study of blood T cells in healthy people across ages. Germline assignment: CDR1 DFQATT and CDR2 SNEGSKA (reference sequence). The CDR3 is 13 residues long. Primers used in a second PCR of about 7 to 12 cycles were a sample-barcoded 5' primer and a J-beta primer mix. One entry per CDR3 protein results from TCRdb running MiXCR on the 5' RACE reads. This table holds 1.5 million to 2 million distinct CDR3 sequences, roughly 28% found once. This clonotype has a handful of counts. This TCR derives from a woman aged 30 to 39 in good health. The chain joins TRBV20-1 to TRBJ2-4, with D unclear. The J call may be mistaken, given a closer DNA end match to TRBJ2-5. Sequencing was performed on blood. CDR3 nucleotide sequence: TGCAGTGCCTGGTCGGAAGGGAAAGAGACCCAGTACTTC. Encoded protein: CSAWSEGKETQYF.